These 32 T cell receptor beta chains share one sample of origin, sequenced in a study of blood T cell repertoires in COVID-19. This table comes from immunoSEQ multiplex PCR, and its TCRdb copy is limited to in-frame clones, with some not included. The data contain 250,000 or so clones, just over 85% of them seen just once; the ten biggest clones take up approximately 1.6%. Sequenced sample: PBMCs or T cells enriched from blood (not recorded which). Receptors were obtained from a man aged 40-49 years who had recovered from COVID-19.

The chain recombines TRBV19 with TRBJ1-2, with D uncertain. CDR3 length equals 12 residues. Trimming shortened V by 2 bases and J by 5 bases, and 6 bases separated the two germline ends. Germline V CDR1 and CDR2: LNHDA, SQIVND (reference sequence). CDR3 in amino acids: CASSITGYGYTF. In nucleotides, the CDR3 is TGTGCCAGTAGTATAACCGGGTATGGCTACACCTTC. The full variable domain, its missing parts supplied by reference TRBV19 and TRBJ1-2, is DGGITQSPKYLFRKEGQNVTLSCEQNLNHDAMYWYRQDPGQGLRLIYYSQIVNDFQKGDIAEGYSVSREKKESFPLTVTSAQKNPTAFYLCASSITGYGYTFGSGTRLTVV.

This clone was seen a single time. J is TRBJ1-5 and V is TRBV5-5, with no clear D. The germline V and J ends were trimmed by 0 bases and 7 bases, with 8 bases remaining between them. Germline CDR1 SGHKS, CDR2 YYEKEE (reference sequence). The CDR3 totals 13 residues. Here the CDR3 DNA reads TGTGCCAGCAGCTTGGGGGCGAAACAGCCCCAGCATTTT. As protein: CASSLGAKQPQHF.

The chain recombines TRBV29-1 with TRBJ2-7; D gene unclear. Germline V gene lookup returns CDR1 SQVTM and CDR2 ANQGSEA. This CDR3 is 10 amino acids long. The V end was cut by 6 bases, the J end by 7 bases, with 10 bases between. The CDR3 DNA is TGCAGCGTCCAAGATACTGAGCAGTACTTC. It is translated as CSVQDTEQYF.

The chain employs TRBV7-3 and TRBJ2-3, with 7 bases matching TRBD2. Germline assignment: CDR1 SGHTA and CDR2 FQGTGA. Germline trimming cut 5 bases from V and 1 base from J; bases unmatched to any gene: 3. CDR3 length equals 14 residues. CDR3: CASSLTSGTDTQYF. In DNA, the CDR3 is TGTGCCAGCAGCCTTACTAGCGGCACAGATACGCAGTATTTT.

The chain carries TRBV4-2 and TRBJ2-2, with 9 positions matching TRBD2. CDR1 is LGHNA, CDR2 YNFKEQ, per germline. The junction had 17 bases not matched to a gene; V was cut back by 0 bases and J by 0 bases. There are 22 residues in the CDR3. The CDR3 protein is CASSQDGSGGFRIDPNTGELFF. In nucleotides, the CDR3 is TGTGCCAGCAGCCAAGATGGCAGCGGGGGGTTCCGCATTGACCCGAACACCGGGGAGCTGTTTTTT.

This chain connects TRBV7-8 to TRBJ2-3, with D possibly TRBD2 on 6 matching bases. Germline loops: CDR1 SGHVS, CDR2 FQNEAQ. The CDR3 covers 18 residues. Trimming shortened V by 1 base and J by 2 bases, and 19 bases separated the two germline ends. The CDR3 loop is CASSLVGFRSGVTDTQYF. The CDR3 nucleotides are TGTGCCAGCAGCTTAGTTGGTTTTAGGTCGGGAGTCACAGATACGCAGTATTTT. The full variable domain, completed using reference TRBV7-8 and TRBJ2-3, is GAGVSQSPRYKVAKRGQDVALRCDPISGHVSLFWYQQALGQGPEFLTYFQNEAQLDKSGLPSDRFFAERPEGSVSTLKIQRTQQEDSAVYLCASSLVGFRSGVTDTQYFGPGTRLTVL.

CDR3 loop: CASSLGRGTGLVGPEKLFF. The CDR3 DNA sequence: TGTGCCAGCAGCTTAGGTCGCGGGACAGGGCTTGTCGGCCCAGAAAAACTGTTTTTT. The rearrangement links TRBV7-9 to TRBJ1-4; 9 bases align to TRBD1. The CDR3 is 19 amino acids. Looked up from germline, CDR1 is SEHNR and CDR2 is FQNEAQ (reference sequence). Trimming took 1 base from V and 8 from J; bases not matched to a gene: 17.

This clone was seen more than once but under ten times. The chain combines TRBV6-5 with TRBJ2-1, with a weak D call TRBD1 (5 bases). Trimming took off 2 bases at V and 0 bases at J, with 11 bases between the two ends. Germline V gene lookup returns CDR1 MNHEY and CDR2 SVGAGI. CDR3 length equals 16 residues. The CDR3, as DNA: TGTGCCAGCAGTTACGGTAGACAGAGCTCCTACAATGAGCAGTTCTTC. As protein: CASSYGRQSSYNEQFF.

This clone was found once. Other DNA sequences in the same sample also yield this CDR3. The chain couples TRBV3-1 (or the pseudogene TRBV3-2) to TRBJ2-7, with 7 bases matching TRBD2. V was clipped by 1 base and J by 4 bases; unmatched bases: 1. The CDR3 loop spans 13 amino acids. Germline V CDR1 and CDR2: LGHDT, YNNKEL (reference sequence). CDR3 coding DNA: TGTGCCAGCAGCCAAGGGCGGGGGTACGAGCAGTACTTC. Its protein product is CASSQGRGYEQYF.

The gene calls are TRBV20-1 and TRBJ1-1; tentative D call: TRBD1 (5 bases). CDR3 length equals 12 residues. V gave up 3 bases and J gave up 4 bases, with 9 bases separating them. The V gene's germline CDR1 is DFQATT and CDR2 SNEGSKA (reference sequence). In DNA form, the CDR3 reads TGCAGTGCTAGTGGGGCGGGCACTGAAGCTTTCTTT. Encoded protein: CSASGAGTEAFF.

The chain joins TRBV5-1 to TRBJ2-3, with D perhaps TRBD2 (6 bases). V lost 0 bases, J lost 1 base, and 12 bases lay in between. CDR1 and CDR2 from the germline V gene are SGHRS and YFSETQ. The CDR3 is 16 amino acids. The CDR3, as DNA: TGCGCCAGCAGCTTGGCCCCGGCTAGCGGCACAGATACGCAGTATTTT. Translated, it gives CASSLAPASGTDTQYF.

The V gene is TRBV6-2 or TRBV6-3, the J gene TRBJ2-7; 9 nucleotides line up with TRBD2. The CDR3 has 14 amino acids. Trimming took 4 bases from V and 1 from J; bases not matched to a gene: 2. Germline V CDR1 and CDR2: MNHEY, SVGEGT. CDR3 sequence (DNA): TGTGCCAGCAGTTTAGCGGGGGCTTCCTACGAGCAGTACTTC. Translated: CASSLAGASYEQYF.

The gene calls are TRBV12-3 or TRBV12-4 and TRBJ2-1; 7 bases map to TRBD2. J was trimmed by 14 bases and V by 5 bases; bases with no gene match: 6. There are 11 residues in the CDR3. The CDR3 is CASSLAGVEFF. CDR3 sequence (DNA): TGTGCCAGCAGTCTCGCGGGGGTGGAGTTCTTC.

The chain links TRBV20-1 to TRBJ2-3; D ambiguous. Trimming took 3 bases from V and 1 from J, leaving 14 bases between them. The CDR3 sequence is 15 residues long. Germline V CDR1 and CDR2: DFQATT, SNEGSKA (reference sequence). The CDR3 reads CSASLSPLGTDTQYF. The CDR3 bases are TGCAGTGCTAGTCTATCGCCCTTGGGCACAGATACGCAGTATTTT.

This clone was counted a few times. The chain couples TRBV28 to TRBJ2-4, with D possibly being TRBD2 (5 bases). Germline V gives CDR1 MDHEN, CDR2 SYDVKM. V lost 6 bases, J lost 1 base, and 16 bases lay in between. This CDR3 contains 16 residues. The CDR3 spells CASRRTRVRAKNIQYF. CDR3 nucleotides: TGTGCCAGCAGACGTACTAGGGTGAGGGCCAAAAACATTCAGTACTTC. Looking up the rest from reference TRBV28 and TRBJ2-4 gives the full variable domain: DVKVTQSSRYLVKRTGEKVFLECVQDMDHENMFWYRQDPGLGLRLIYFSYDVKMKEKGDIPEGYSVSREKKERFSLILESASTNQTSMYLCASRRTRVRAKNIQYFGAGTRLSVL.

The rearrangement joins TRBV7-8 to TRBJ1-4; no reliable D call. CDR1 SGHVS and CDR2 FQNEAQ come from the germline V gene. The CDR3 totals 16 residues. Trimming shortened V by 5 bases and J by 0 bases, and 13 bases separated the two germline ends. The CDR3 sequence is CASSRLTGATNEKLFF. The CDR3 DNA sequence: TGTGCCAGCAGCCGGCTTACGGGAGCAACTAATGAAAAACTGTTTTTT.

The chain has TRBV6-4 and TRBJ1-5, with D hard to call. The V end lost 8 bases, the J end lost 0 bases, and 5 bases lay between the germline ends. The CDR3 contains 12 residues. Germline V gene data show CDR1 as MRHNA and CDR2 as SNTAGT. The CDR3 DNA is TGTGCCAGCCCAGGTAGCAATCAGCCCCAGCATTTT. It yields the protein CASPGSNQPQHF.

The CDR3 DNA reads as TGTGCCATCAGTGTACAGGGTGGGAATGAGCAGTTCTTC. Protein product: CAISVQGGNEQFF. This rearrangement joins TRBV10-3 to TRBJ2-1; a weak D match, TRBD1 (6 bases). The CDR3 sequence is 13 residues long. V lost 4 bases and J lost 7, with 11 bases in between. Germline values: CDR1 ENHRY, CDR2 SYGVKD.

CDR3 coding DNA: TGTGCCATCAGTGAGTCGTGGAGCGAAAGCACAGATACGCAGTATTTT. The encoded protein is CAISESWSESTDTQYF. The chain is built from TRBV10-3 and TRBJ2-3; D not certain. The CDR3 is 16 residues long. Germline V gives CDR1 ENHRY, CDR2 SYGVKD. The V and J ends lost 0 bases and 0 bases respectively, with 10 bases between them.

About this clone: Distinct nucleotide sequences in the sample also encode this CDR3. The V gene is TRBV10-3, the J gene TRBJ2-7; TRBD2 is a possible D gene (6 bases). The CDR3 spans 12 residues. Germline values: CDR1 ENHRY, CDR2 SYGVKD. Trimming took off 6 bases at V and 2 bases at J, with 8 bases between the two ends. The CDR3 DNA is TGTGCCATCAGCGGGGGAACCTACGAGCAGTACTTC. Its translation: CAISGGTYEQYF.

The genes are TRBV10-3 and TRBJ1-6, with 7 nucleotides matching TRBD1. CDR1 is ENHRY, CDR2 SYGVKD, per germline. The V segment lost 9 bases and the J segment 5 bases; nucleotides outside the gene matches: 7. The CDR3 has 14 amino acids. The CDR3 DNA reads as TGTGCCATTAAATCCGGGACAGATAATTCACCCCTCCACTTT. It encodes CAIKSGTDNSPLHF.

The chain couples TRBV2 to TRBJ2-3; TRBD2 might be the D (5 bases). Germline V gene sequence: CDR1 SNHLY, CDR2 FYNNEI. This CDR3 spans 13 amino acids. V lost 5 bases and J 0 bases, leaving 6 bases between the germline ends. CDR3 in amino acids: CASSPSSTDTQYF. As DNA, the CDR3 is TGTGCCAGCAGTCCTAGCAGCACAGATACGCAGTATTTT.

The V and J genes are TRBV5-1 and TRBJ2-5; 14 bases agree with TRBD2. This CDR3 spans 17 amino acids. After removal of 6 bases from V and 3 bases from J, the junction contained 10 bases not matched to a gene. Germline assignment: CDR1 SGHRS and CDR2 YFSETQ. The CDR3 DNA sequence: TGCGCCAGCACCCTTGGACTAGCGGGGGGCCTGGAAGAGACCCAGTACTTC. This gives the protein CASTLGLAGGLEETQYF.

CDR3 sequence reads: CASTSRTEAFF. DNA of the CDR3: TGTGCCAGCACCTCGAGGACTGAAGCTTTCTTT. The V and J genes are TRBV6-5 and TRBJ1-1; D uncertain. V lost 7 bases and J 5 bases, leaving 8 bases between the germline ends. Germline V gives CDR1 MNHEY, CDR2 SVGAGI. The length of the CDR3 is 11 residues.

This chain uses TRBV5-8 with TRBJ2-2; weak D call: TRBD2 (5 bases). This CDR3 is 14 amino acids long. V was shortened by 0 bases and J by 5 bases, with 8 bases between the two germline ends. Germline CDR1 is SGHTS and CDR2 is YDEGEE. CDR3 sequence reads: CASSLAGVTGELFF. The CDR3 DNA is TGTGCCAGCAGCTTGGCCGGGGTTACCGGGGAGCTGTTTTTT.

The chain carries TRBV15 and TRBJ1-4; no definite D call. Trimming removed 3 bases at V and 17 bases at J, with 19 bases between. The germline V gene has CDR1 LNHNV and CDR2 YYDKDF (reference sequence). The CDR3 is made up of 13 amino acids. The CDR3 region is CATSSGRGKSVFF. CDR3 coding DNA: TGTGCCACCAGCAGCGGACGGGGAAAGAGTGTATTTTTT.

This clone was counted once. The chain couples TRBV6-5 to TRBJ2-1, with 10 positions matching TRBD2. CDR1 and CDR2 (germline): MNHEY, SVGAGI. The J segment lost 4 bases and the V segment lost 10 bases, leaving 4 bases of the junction unmatched. The CDR3 has 13 residues. CDR3 sequence: CATLAGGYNEQFF. The CDR3 DNA sequence: TGTGCCACCTTAGCGGGGGGTTACAATGAGCAGTTCTTC.

In the case of this clone: The sample has other DNA sequences that encode this CDR3 too. The V and J genes are TRBV30 and TRBJ1-2; D is ambiguous. CDR1 is GTSNPN, CDR2 SVGIG, per germline (reference sequence). V was trimmed by 2 bases and J by 2 bases, leaving 9 bases between them. The CDR3 has 13 residues. CDR3 coding DNA: TGTGCCTGGAGTCCTGGAGGAAACTATGGCTACACCTTC. It yields the protein CAWSPGGNYGYTF.

J is TRBJ1-3 and V is TRBV28; TRBD1 matches at 12 bases. This CDR3 contains 17 residues. V lost 7 bases to trimming and J lost 0 bases; unmatched junction nucleotides: 7. Germline CDR1 MDHEN, CDR2 SYDVKM. In DNA, the CDR3 is TGTGCCAGCAACCCCGGGACAGGGGGCGGCTCTGGAAACACCATATATTTT. This translates into CASNPGTGGGSGNTIYF. Full variable domain (rest looked up from reference TRBV28 and TRBJ1-3): DVKVTQSSRYLVKRTGEKVFLECVQDMDHENMFWYRQDPGLGLRLIYFSYDVKMKEKGDIPEGYSVSREKKERFSLILESASTNQTSMYLCASNPGTGGGSGNTIYFGEGSWLTVV.

The chain carries TRBV27 and TRBJ1-6; TRBD1 is a possible D gene (5 bases). This CDR3 comprises 14 residues. Germline lookup yields CDR1 MNHEY and CDR2 SMNVEV (reference sequence). The V end was cut by 10 bases, the J end by 6 bases, with 16 bases between. The CDR3 spells CATLPMGLNSPLHF. CDR3 nucleotide sequence: TGTGCCACCCTCCCAATGGGGCTTAATTCACCCCTCCACTTT.

The chain couples TRBV6-5 to TRBJ2-7; TRBD1 is a possible D gene (6 bases). Germline V gives CDR1 MNHEY, CDR2 SVGAGI. This CDR3 has 12 amino acids. V was cut by 6 bases and J by 5 bases, with 11 bases left in between. CDR3 region: CASRSTGNEQYF. CDR3 DNA sequence: TGTGCCAGCAGAAGTACAGGGAACGAGCAGTACTTC.

This rearrangement joins TRBV4-2 to TRBJ2-1, with D unresolved. Germline CDR1 is LGHNA and CDR2 is YNFKEQ. The CDR3 is made up of 14 amino acids. The V end lost 1 base, the J end lost 8 bases, and 12 bases lay between the germline ends. The DNA of the CDR3 is TGTGCCAGCAGCCAAGGAAGGCAGGATGATGAGCAGTTCTTC. It translates to CASSQGRQDDEQFF.